A selection of T cell receptor beta chains follows, all from one sample in a study of alternative splicing in chronic myeloid leukemia remission. For each CDR3 protein, TCRdb gives one entry from its re-call of the bulk RNA-seq reads, without DNA. The sample includes 400 or so distinct CDR3 sequences, 95% to 98% of them seen just once. Sequencing was performed on PBMCs. Receptor source: a person aged 25 to 55 in good health. Both conserved end residues are part of each CDR3.

CDR3 length,J gene,V gene,CDR3 protein
13,TRBJ2-5,TRBV7-2,CASSLISQETQYF
16,TRBJ2-3,TRBV7-2,CASSLGGAGGWNTQYF
16,TRBJ2-2,TRBV20-1,CSAPQTGTGRNGELFF
17,TRBJ2-6,TRBV3-2,CASSHETAFAGANVLTF
10,TRBJ1-1,TRBV20-1,CSAFNTEAFF